Following are 2 T cell receptor beta chains from one sample sequenced in a study of blood T cell repertoires in COVID-19. Some clones are missing from TCRdb's copy, which holds only in-frame ones; the method was immunoSEQ multiplex PCR. This sample yields fewer than 300,000 clones, of which around 90% are seen a single time; 2% to 3% belongs to the top ten. The sequenced sample consisted of peripheral blood. These receptors all come from a person aged 18 to 35 with COVID-19, enrolled during active disease.

This clone came up once. This sequence joins TRBV29-1 and TRBJ1-1; D is ambiguous. Germline loops: CDR1 SQVTM, CDR2 ANQGSEA. V shed 1 base and J shed 0 bases, with 3 bases lying between them. The CDR3 totals 12 residues. Written as DNA, the CDR3 is TGCAGCGTTGAAGGGCTGAACACTGAAGCTTTCTTT. Translated: CSVEGLNTEAFF.

The genes are TRBV19 and TRBJ2-3; TRBD1 matches 7 bases. J lost 2 bases, V lost 7 bases, and 9 bases had no gene match. Germline V gives CDR1 LNHDA, CDR2 SQIVND (reference sequence). This CDR3 comprises 15 residues. CDR3 nucleotide sequence: TGTGCCAGTACGCACGGGACAGACTCCACAGATACGCAGTATTTT. The encoded protein is CASTHGTDSTDTQYF.